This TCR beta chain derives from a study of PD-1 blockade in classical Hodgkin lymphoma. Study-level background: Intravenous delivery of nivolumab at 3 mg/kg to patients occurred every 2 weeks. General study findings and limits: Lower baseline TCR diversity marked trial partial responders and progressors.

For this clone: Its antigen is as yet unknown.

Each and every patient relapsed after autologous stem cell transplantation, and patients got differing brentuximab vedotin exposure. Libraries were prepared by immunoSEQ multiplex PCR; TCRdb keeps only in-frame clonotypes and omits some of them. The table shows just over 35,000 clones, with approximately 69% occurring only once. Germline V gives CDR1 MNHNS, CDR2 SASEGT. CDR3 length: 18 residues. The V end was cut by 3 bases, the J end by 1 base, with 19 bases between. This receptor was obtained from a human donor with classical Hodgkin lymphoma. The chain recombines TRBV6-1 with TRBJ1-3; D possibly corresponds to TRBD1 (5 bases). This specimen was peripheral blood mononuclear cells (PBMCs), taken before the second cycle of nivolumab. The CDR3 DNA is TGTGCCAGCAGTGATCCCTTGGGACGCCCTTCTTCTGGAAACACCATATATTTT. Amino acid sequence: CASSDPLGRPSSGNTIYF.